The clone carrying this TCR beta chain was seen only a few times. Its antigen is undetermined. This entry is derived from a study of T-cell memory formation after mild COVID-19. General observations from the study: Clones contracting day 15 to 85 were balanced CD4/CD8; later expanders leaned CD4+.

TCRdb re-called the 5' RACE reads with MiXCR, one entry per CDR3 protein. The sample holds about 320,000 distinct CDR3 sequences, 14% seen once. This sequence was found in a man younger than 35 who had mild COVID-19 (a few samples of this study predate the infection). Cell type and time point are not known. The sequenced sample was PBMCs or a T cell subset sorted from them (not recorded which).

The CDR3 loop reads CASSGGTGGPPHYEQYF. DNA for the CDR3: TGCGCCAGCAGCGGGGGGACAGGGGGTCCCCCGCACTACGAGCAGTACTTC. The chain links TRBV5-1 to TRBJ2-7; TRBD1 matches at 11 bases. The V segment lost 4 bases and the J segment 3 bases; nucleotides outside the gene matches: 12. The CDR3 spans 17 residues. Germline V gene data show CDR1 as SGHRS and CDR2 as YFSETQ.